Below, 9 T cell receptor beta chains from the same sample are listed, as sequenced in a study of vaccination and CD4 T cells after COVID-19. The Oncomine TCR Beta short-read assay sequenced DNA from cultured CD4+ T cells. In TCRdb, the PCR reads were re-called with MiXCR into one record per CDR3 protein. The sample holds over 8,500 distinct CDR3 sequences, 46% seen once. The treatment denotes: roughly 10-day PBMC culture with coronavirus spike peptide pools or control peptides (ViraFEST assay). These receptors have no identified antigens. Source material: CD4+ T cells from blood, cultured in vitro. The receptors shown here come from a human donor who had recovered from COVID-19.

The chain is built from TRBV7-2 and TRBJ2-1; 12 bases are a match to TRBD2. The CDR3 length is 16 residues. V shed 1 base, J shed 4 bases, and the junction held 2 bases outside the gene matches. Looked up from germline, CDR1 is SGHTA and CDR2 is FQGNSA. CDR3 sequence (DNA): TGTGCCAGCAGCTTAGGGACTAGCGGGACTTACAATGAGCAGTTCTTC. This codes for CASSLGTSGTYNEQFF.

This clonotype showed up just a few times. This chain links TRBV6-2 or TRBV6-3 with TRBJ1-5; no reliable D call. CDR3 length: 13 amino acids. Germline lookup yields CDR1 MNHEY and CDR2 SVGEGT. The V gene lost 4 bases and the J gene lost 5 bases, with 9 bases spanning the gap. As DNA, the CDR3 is TGTGCCAGCAGTTTAGGAGAAGATCAGCCCCAGCATTTT. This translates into CASSLGEDQPQHF.

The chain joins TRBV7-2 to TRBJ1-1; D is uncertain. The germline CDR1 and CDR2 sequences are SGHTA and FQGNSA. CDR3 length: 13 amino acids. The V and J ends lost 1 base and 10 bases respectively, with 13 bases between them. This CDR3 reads CASSLDVRVGAFF. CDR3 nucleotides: TGTGCCAGCAGCTTAGATGTTAGAGTAGGAGCTTTCTTT.

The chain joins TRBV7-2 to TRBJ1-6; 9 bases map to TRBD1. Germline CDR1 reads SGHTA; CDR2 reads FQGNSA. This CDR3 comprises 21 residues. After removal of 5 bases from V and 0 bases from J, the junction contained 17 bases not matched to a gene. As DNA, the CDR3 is TGTGCCAGCAGCCCAGGGACAGGGAGAGTGGTCCCCGGCTCCTATAATTCACCCCTCCACTTT. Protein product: CASSPGTGRVVPGSYNSPLHF. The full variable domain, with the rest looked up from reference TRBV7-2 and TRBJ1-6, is GAGVSQSPSNKVTEKGKDVELRCDPISGHTALYWYRQSLGQGLEFLIYFQGNSAPDKSGLPSDRFSAERTGGSVSTLTIQRTQQEDSAVYLCASSPGTGRVVPGSYNSPLHFGNGTRLTVT.

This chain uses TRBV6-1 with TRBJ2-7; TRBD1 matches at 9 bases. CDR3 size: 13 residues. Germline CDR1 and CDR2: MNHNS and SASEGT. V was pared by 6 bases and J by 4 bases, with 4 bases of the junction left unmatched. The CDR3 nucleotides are TGTGCCAGCAGATTGACAGGGGGGTACGAGCAGTACTTC. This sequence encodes CASRLTGGYEQYF.

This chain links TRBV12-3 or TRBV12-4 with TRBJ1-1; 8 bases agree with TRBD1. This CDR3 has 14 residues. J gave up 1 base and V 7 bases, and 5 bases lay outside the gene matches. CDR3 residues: CASKPGTGNTEAFF. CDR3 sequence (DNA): TGTGCCAGCAAACCCGGGACAGGGAACACTGAAGCTTTCTTT.

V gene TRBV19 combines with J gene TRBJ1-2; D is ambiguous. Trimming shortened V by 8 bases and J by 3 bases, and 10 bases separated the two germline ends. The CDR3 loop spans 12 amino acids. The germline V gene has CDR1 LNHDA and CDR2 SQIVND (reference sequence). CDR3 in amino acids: CASDGPDYGYTF. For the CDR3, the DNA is TGTGCCAGTGACGGGCCGGACTATGGCTACACCTTC.

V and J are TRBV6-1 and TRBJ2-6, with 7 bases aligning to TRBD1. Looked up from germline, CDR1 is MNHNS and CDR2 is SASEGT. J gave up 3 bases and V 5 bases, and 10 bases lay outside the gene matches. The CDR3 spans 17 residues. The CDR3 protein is CASSRQGVGGGANVLTF. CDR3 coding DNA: TGTGCCAGCAGTCGCCAGGGGGTTGGCGGTGGGGCCAACGTCCTGACTTTC.

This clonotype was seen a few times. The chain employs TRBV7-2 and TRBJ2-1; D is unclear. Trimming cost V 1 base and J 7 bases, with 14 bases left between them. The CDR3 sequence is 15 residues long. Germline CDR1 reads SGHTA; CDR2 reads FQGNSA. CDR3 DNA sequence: TGTGCCAGCAGCTTAGTGGCAGTAATTAGGAATGAGCAGTTCTTC. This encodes CASSLVAVIRNEQFF.